Each of the 30 T cell receptor beta chains below was sequenced from the same sample in a study of T cells in Graves' hyperthyroidism and ophthalmopathy. Amplification of TCR beta CDR3 regions was performed using RNA transcripts as template. The primer set for the first-round RT-PCR of the TCR CDR3 was HTBI. MiXCR, applied by TCRdb to the multiplex PCR reads, yields one record per CDR3 protein. The sample carries around 660,000 distinct CDR3 sequences, roughly 45% recorded once. The sequenced material came from peripheral blood or thyroid tissue (not recorded which). These receptors were obtained from an adult man with Graves' disease, either hyperthyroidism or ophthalmopathy (not recorded which).

This clonotype occurred many times. Compared with germline, one end of the junction differs, possibly owing to a read error. The J gene is TRBJ1-5, the V gene TRBV7-7, with D possibly TRBD1 on 6 matching bases. This CDR3 has 17 residues. The V gene's germline CDR1 is SSHAT and CDR2 FNYEAQ (reference sequence). The CDR3 bases are TGTGCTAGCAGACCAGGACAGATTCTTTATAGCAATCAGCCCCAGCATTTT. This translates into CASRPGQILYSNQPQHF.

Remarks on this clonotype: A much larger clone differs by one base, so this may be a read error. This chain links TRBV7-8 with TRBJ1-4, with 9 bases fitting TRBD1. Germline CDR1 is SGHVS and CDR2 is FQNEAQ. The CDR3 totals 15 residues. DNA of the CDR3: TGTGCCGGCAGCTCGACAGGGGGGATAAATGAAAAACTGTTTTTT. Translation gives CAGSSTGGINEKLFF. Using reference TRBV7-8 and TRBJ1-4 for the parts outside the CDR3, the full variable domain is GAGVSQSPRYKVAKRGQDVALRCDPISGHVSLFWYQQALGQGPEFLTYFQNEAQLDKSGLPSDRFFAERPEGSVSTLKIQRTQQEDSAVYLCAGSSTGGINEKLFFGSGTQLSVL.

This clonotype was counted between two and nine times. CDR3 DNA sequence: TGCGCCAGCAGCTTCAGGACAGCGAACACTGAAGCTTTCTTT. This codes for CASSFRTANTEAFF. The chain uses TRBV5-1 and TRBJ1-1, with D perhaps TRBD1 (6 bases). The V end was cut by 2 bases, the J end by 1 base, with 9 bases between. CDR1 SGHRS and CDR2 YFSETQ come from the germline V gene. The length of the CDR3 is 14 residues.

This rearrangement joins TRBV27 to TRBJ1-2; D not certain. The ends were cut back, 4 bases at V and 8 bases at J, with 11 bases in the middle. CDR1 and CDR2 from the germline V gene are MNHEY and SMNVEV (reference sequence). There are 12 residues in the CDR3. DNA for the CDR3: TGTGCCAGCAGTTCGGTGGGCGGGGGCTACACCTTC. Translating gives CASSSVGGGYTF.

Only a few counts were recorded for this clonotype. V gene TRBV5-4 combines with J gene TRBJ2-5; D tentatively fits TRBD1 or TRBD2 (6 bases each). CDR3 length: 15 amino acids. Germline assignment: CDR1 SGHNT and CDR2 YYREEE (reference sequence). The V and J ends lost 0 bases and 4 bases respectively, with 13 bases between them. CDR3 sequence reads: CASSLVGGPGETQYF. The CDR3 DNA follows: TGTGCCAGCAGCTTGGTGGGGGGCCCTGGAGAGACCCAGTACTTC.

The CDR3 nucleotides read TGTGCCACTGCGTTGGGGCCCACCGGGGAGCTGTTTTTT. Its protein is CATALGPTGELFF. The gene calls are TRBV6-6 and TRBJ2-2; D perhaps matches TRBD1 (5 bases). V was shortened by 10 bases and J by 4 bases, with 13 bases between the two germline ends. This CDR3 spans 13 amino acids. The germline CDR1 and CDR2 sequences are MNHNY and SVGAGI (reference sequence).

A note on this clonotype: This may stem from a read error, because a much larger clone lies one nucleotide away. The chain carries TRBV2 and TRBJ1-5, with D hard to call. CDR1 and CDR2 (germline): SNHLY, FYNNEI. V gave up 8 bases and J gave up 5 bases, with 10 bases separating them. The length of the CDR3 is 12 residues. Here the CDR3 reads CASGAGYQPQHF. The CDR3 DNA is TGTGCCAGCGGTGCAGGTTATCAGCCCCAGCATTTT.

This CDR3 reads CASSQDPMASGSQETQYF. The CDR3 DNA reads as TGTGCCAGCAGCCAAGATCCCATGGCTAGCGGGAGCCAAGAGACCCAGTACTTC. The rearrangement joins TRBV7-2 to TRBJ2-5, with 10 bases identical to TRBD2. Germline CDR1 and CDR2: SGHTA and FQGNSA. The CDR3 spans 18 residues. The ends lost 5 bases at V and 1 base at J; junction bases unmatched: 13.

This clonotype was detected only a few times. V gene TRBV12-3 or TRBV12-4 combines with J gene TRBJ1-3; 9 bases match TRBD1. V dropped 4 bases and J dropped 4; count of bases not matched to a gene: 5. The length of the CDR3 is 15 residues. CDR3 bases: TGTGCCAGCAGTTGGGGGACAGGGCCGGGAAACACCATATATTTT. It yields the protein CASSWGTGPGNTIYF.

The rearrangement links TRBV5-1 to TRBJ2-7; the D call may be TRBD1 or TRBD2 (6 bases each). V shed 4 bases and J shed 2 bases, with 16 bases lying between them. Germline V gene data show CDR1 as SGHRS and CDR2 as YFSETQ. The CDR3 runs to 15 residues. Here the CDR3 DNA reads TGCGCCAGCAGCCTTGGAGTAGGGGGGCCCTACGAGCAGTACTTC. It codes for CASSLGVGGPYEQYF. The full variable domain, its missing parts supplied by reference TRBV5-1 and TRBJ2-7, is KAGVTQTPRYLIKTRGQQVTLSCSPISGHRSVSWYQQTPGQGLQFLFEYFSETQRNKGNFPGRFSGRQFSNSRSEMNVSTLELGDSALYLCASSLGVGGPYEQYFGPGTRLTVT.

The gene calls are TRBV5-1 and TRBJ2-7; possible D gene TRBD2, 6 bases. The germline V gene encodes CDR1 SGHRS and CDR2 YFSETQ. This CDR3 is built from 16 residues. Trimming removed 4 bases at V and 1 base at J, with 18 bases between. CDR3 protein: CASSPGDWGRSYEQYF. CDR3 nucleotide sequence: TGCGCCAGCAGCCCCGGGGACTGGGGACGGTCCTACGAGCAGTACTTC.

The chain is built from TRBV2 and TRBJ1-2, with 8 bases matching TRBD1. The V gene's germline CDR1 is SNHLY and CDR2 FYNNEI. The CDR3 spans 14 residues. Trimming cost V 4 bases and J 6 bases; bases outside gene matches: 7. CDR3 nucleotide sequence: TGTGCCAGCAGTGTTGAGACAGGGGCTGATGGCTACACCTTC. Its translation: CASSVETGADGYTF.

The V call is TRBV5-1, the J call TRBJ1-3, with a weak D call TRBD1 (5 bases). Germline assignment: CDR1 SGHRS and CDR2 YFSETQ. The ends were cut back, 1 base at V and 12 bases at J, with 14 bases in the middle. This CDR3 comprises 13 residues. CDR3 DNA: TGCGCCAGCAGCTTGTTCCAGGGAAGCAGCATATATTTT. Protein product: CASSLFQGSSIYF.

V and J are TRBV10-3 and TRBJ1-1; D may be TRBD1 (6 bases). The CDR3 sequence is 13 residues long. Between the trimmed V and J ends, which lost 6 bases and 5 bases, there was a span of 13 bases. Germline V lookup: CDR1 ENHRY, CDR2 SYGVKD. DNA of the CDR3: TGTGCCATCAGCCAAACAGGGAGGACTGAAGCTTTCTTT. Translating it yields CAISQTGRTEAFF.

This clonotype was seen a handful of times. V is TRBV19 and J is TRBJ1-1; D gene ambiguous. V gave up 5 bases and J gave up 5 bases, with 15 bases separating them. Germline V gene lookup returns CDR1 LNHDA and CDR2 SQIVND (reference sequence). The CDR3 contains 14 residues. The CDR3 DNA follows: TGTGCCAGTAGTTTTGACCAATTCGGAACTGAAGCTTTCTTT. This codes for CASSFDQFGTEAFF. Drawing the rest from reference TRBV19 and TRBJ1-1, the complete variable domain is DGGITQSPKYLFRKEGQNVTLSCEQNLNHDAMYWYRQDPGQGLRLIYYSQIVNDFQKGDIAEGYSVSREKKESFPLTVTSAQKNPTAFYLCASSFDQFGTEAFFGQGTRLTVV.

The gene calls are TRBV20-1 and TRBJ2-7, with 7 positions matching TRBD1. The CDR3 totals 16 residues. Germline V gene data show CDR1 as DFQATT and CDR2 as SNEGSKA (reference sequence). The trim removed 3 bases at V and 2 bases at J, leaving 13 bases unmatched. CDR3 nucleotides: TGCAGTGCTAGCCATCGACACAGGGGTGAAACCTACGAGCAGTACTTC. Translated: CSASHRHRGETYEQYF.

This chain connects TRBV29-1 to TRBJ1-5; TRBD1 is a possible D gene (6 bases). Trimming removed 5 bases at V and 5 bases at J, with 13 bases between. The CDR3 runs to 13 residues. CDR1 SQVTM and CDR2 ANQGSEA come from the germline V gene. CDR3 sequence: CSVLSGGDQPQHF. Written as DNA, the CDR3 is TGCAGCGTTCTCTCCGGGGGCGATCAGCCCCAGCATTTT.

The chain is built from TRBV7-3 and TRBJ2-5; D possibly corresponds to TRBD2 (5 bases). CDR1 is SGHTA and CDR2 is FQGTGA in the germline V gene. Trimming pared 0 bases from V and 4 bases from J, leaving 15 bases between. The CDR3 is made up of 16 amino acids. This chain's CDR3 is CASSLTRIAPGETQYF. The CDR3 nucleotides read TGTGCCAGCAGCTTAACCCGGATAGCGCCTGGAGAGACCCAGTACTTC.

This clonotype was counted ten times or more. The genes are TRBV7-2 and TRBJ1-4; 10 nucleotides match TRBD1. The junction had 11 bases not matched to a gene; V was cut back by 2 bases and J by 8 bases. The CDR3 has 17 residues. The V gene's germline CDR1 is SGHTA and CDR2 FQGNSA. The DNA for the CDR3 is TGTGCCAGCAGCTTACAGATTCTCGGGACAGGGGAGGAAAAACTGTTTTTT. Translating gives CASSLQILGTGEEKLFF.

V gene TRBV6-4 combines with J gene TRBJ2-5; 8 bases map to TRBD2. Germline V CDR1 and CDR2: MRHNA, SNTAGT. The CDR3 sequence is 17 residues long. V shed 0 bases, J shed 5 bases, and the junction held 11 bases outside the gene matches. The CDR3 is CASSDSTGGGPGETQYF. The DNA of the CDR3 is TGTGCCAGCAGTGACTCTACCGGGGGGGGACCAGGCGAGACCCAGTACTTC.

This clonotype was observed a few times. The chain recombines TRBV20-1 with TRBJ1-1; 8 bases map to TRBD1. V shed 5 bases and J 9 bases; nucleotides not matched to a gene: 8. Germline CDR1 reads DFQATT; CDR2 reads SNEGSKA (reference sequence). The CDR3 has 12 residues. The CDR3 coding sequence is TGCAGTGCTCGCAGGGGGCTTGGGCAAGCTTTCTTT. This encodes CSARRGLGQAFF.

In its sample, this clonotype was seen many times. V gene TRBV5-1 combines with J gene TRBJ1-2, with D perhaps matching TRBD1 (5 bases). The CDR3 totals 14 residues. Trimming left V 4 bases short and J 2 bases short, with 12 bases between. The germline V gene encodes CDR1 SGHRS and CDR2 YFSETQ. The CDR3 sequence: CASSVLGDNYGYTF. The DNA of the CDR3 is TGCGCCAGCAGCGTCCTCGGGGACAACTATGGCTACACCTTC.

This clonotype was seen a few times. The V and J genes are TRBV20-1 and TRBJ1-4; unclear D gene. With 4 bases removed from V and 6 bases from J, the gap between germline ends came to 12 bases. This CDR3 is built from 13 residues. Germline CDR1 is DFQATT and CDR2 is SNEGSKA (reference sequence). CDR3 residues: CSATGASDEKLFF. The CDR3 DNA sequence: TGCAGTGCTACAGGTGCTTCGGATGAAAAACTGTTTTTT.

This clonotype was counted many times. The chain links TRBV12-3 or TRBV12-4 to TRBJ1-1; no firm D call. V gave up 5 bases and J gave up 3 bases, with 10 bases separating them. The CDR3 is 13 amino acids. CDR3 DNA sequence: TGTGCCAGCAGTGATCAACGGGACACTGAAGCTTTCTTT. Its protein product is CASSDQRDTEAFF.

The V call is TRBV25-1, the J call TRBJ1-3; TRBD1 is a possible D gene (6 bases). The V gene's germline CDR1 is MGHDK and CDR2 SYGVNS. The CDR3 is 15 amino acids. V lost 4 bases to trimming and J lost 0 bases, with 10 bases between them. The CDR3 DNA reads TGTGCCAGCAGTGCTAGGGACAACTCTGGAAACACCATATATTTT. Its translation is CASSARDNSGNTIYF.

This sequence joins TRBV6-6 and TRBJ1-2; D uncertain. Germline V CDR1 and CDR2: MNHNY, SVGAGI (reference sequence). CDR3 length equals 14 residues. V was clipped by 3 bases and J by 4 bases, with 12 bases between them. CDR3 DNA sequence: TGTGCCAGCAGTTATATACGGGGAGCCTATGGCTACACCTTC. Its translation is CASSYIRGAYGYTF.

Ten or more counts support this clonotype. The chain couples TRBV7-9 to TRBJ1-4, with no clear D. Germline V CDR1 and CDR2: SEHNR, FQNEAQ (reference sequence). Trimming took off 3 bases at V and 8 bases at J, with 10 bases between the two ends. CDR3 length: 13 amino acids. CDR3 nucleotide sequence: TGTGCCAGCAGCTTTGGAGGAGAGGAAAAACTGTTTTTT. Protein: CASSFGGEEKLFF. The full variable domain, with the rest looked up from reference TRBV7-9 and TRBJ1-4, is DTGVSQNPRHKITKRGQNVTFRCDPISEHNRLYWYRQTLGQGPEFLTYFQNEAQLEKSRLLSDRFSAERPKGSFSTLEIQRTEQGDSAMYLCASSFGGEEKLFFGSGTQLSVL.

Worth noting for this clonotype: Its ends do not fully match the called genes, so a read error is possible. The chain joins TRBV7-2 to TRBJ1-2; D is unresolved. The CDR3 runs to 14 residues. Germline lookup yields CDR1 SGHTA and CDR2 FQGNSA. CDR3 nucleotides: TGTGCCAGCAGTTTAGCGCGGGGTCTTAATGGCTACACCTTC. This sequence encodes CASSLARGLNGYTF.

Notes on this clonotype: With a much larger clone just one base away, this may be a read error. This chain connects TRBV29-1 to TRBJ2-5, with D possibly being TRBD2 (6 bases). The CDR3 spans 14 residues. Germline V gene sequence: CDR1 SQVTM, CDR2 ANQGSEA. Written as DNA, the CDR3 is TGCGGCGTGGGCGGGACTCTCATTAGGGAGACCCAGTACTTC. Translating it yields CGVGGTLIRETQYF.

Here the CDR3 reads CASSPRTGSRTEAFF. Written as DNA, the CDR3 is TGTGCCAGCAGCCCGAGGACAGGCTCAAGGACTGAAGCTTTCTTT. The rearrangement uses TRBV7-9 and TRBJ1-1; TRBD1 aligns across 7 bases. In germline, CDR1 is SEHNR, CDR2 FQNEAQ (reference sequence). The CDR3 has 15 residues. Losses at the gene ends were 5 bases for V and 5 bases for J; bases not matched to a gene: 11.